A selection of T cell receptor beta chains follows, all from one sample in a study of preoperative IRX-2 immunotherapy in early breast cancer. Profiling relied on immunoSEQ multiplex PCR, and the TCRdb table lists in-frame clones only, not all of them. The sample includes almost 35,000 clones, 90% to 95% of them seen just once. The sample was acquired from a patient treated with IRX-2 immunotherapy. These receptors originate from a human donor with breast cancer. Both conserved end residues are part of each CDR3. D genes are given only for firm matches. Clone sizes are given selectively: once, few, many, or a class where the clone is expanded.

cdr3_length: 15
j_call: TRBJ1-2
v_call: TRBV10-1
d_call: -
clone_size: few
cdr3_aa: CASSESIEGSGGYTF
cdr3_nt: TGCGCCAGCAGTGAGTCGATCGAGGGGAGTGGTGGCTACACCTTC

cdr3_length: 14
j_call: TRBJ2-3
v_call: TRBV27
d_call: -
clone_size: -
cdr3_aa: CASSFRTWVDTQYF
cdr3_nt: TGTGCCAGCAGTTTCAGGACTTGGGTAGATACGCAGTATTTT

cdr3_length: 15
j_call: TRBJ1-2
v_call: TRBV7-8
d_call: TRBD1
clone_size: -
cdr3_aa: CASSAGGQSRYGYTF
cdr3_nt: TGTGCCAGCAGCGCAGGGGGGCAATCCCGCTATGGCTACACCTTC

cdr3_length: 13
j_call: TRBJ2-5
v_call: TRBV11-2
d_call: TRBD1
clone_size: -
cdr3_aa: CASSSTGGETQYF
cdr3_nt: TGTGCCAGCAGTTCGACAGGGGGGGAGACCCAGTACTTC

cdr3_length: 14
j_call: TRBJ2-1
v_call: TRBV5-4
d_call: -
clone_size: -
cdr3_aa: CASSFIRDSNEQFF
cdr3_nt: TGTGCCAGCAGCTTTATACGGGACTCCAATGAGCAGTTCTTC

cdr3_length: 14
j_call: TRBJ2-7
v_call: TRBV5-4
d_call: TRBD2
clone_size: -
cdr3_aa: CASSFSRTSDEQYF
cdr3_nt: TGTGCCAGCAGCTTCTCCAGGACTAGTGACGAGCAGTACTTC

cdr3_length: 12
j_call: TRBJ2-5
v_call: TRBV6-5
d_call: -
clone_size: -
cdr3_aa: CASRIGAETQYF
cdr3_nt: TGTGCCAGCAGGATAGGGGCAGAGACCCAGTACTTC

cdr3_length: 12
j_call: TRBJ2-1
v_call: TRBV29-1
d_call: -
clone_size: -
cdr3_aa: CSVAFRGREQFF
cdr3_nt: TGCAGCGTTGCCTTCCGGGGTAGAGAGCAGTTCTTC

cdr3_length: 15
j_call: TRBJ1-2
v_call: TRBV7-6
d_call: -
clone_size: -
cdr3_aa: CASSLAQEANYGYTF
cdr3_nt: TGTGCCAGCAGCTTAGCGCAGGAGGCTAACTATGGCTACACCTTC

cdr3_length: 12
j_call: TRBJ2-3
v_call: TRBV9
d_call: -
clone_size: -
cdr3_aa: CASSRGTDTQYF
cdr3_nt: TGTGCCAGCAGCCGCGGCACAGATACGCAGTATTTT

cdr3_length: 15
j_call: TRBJ2-7
v_call: TRBV7-2
d_call: TRBD2
clone_size: -
cdr3_aa: CASSFPPRGAYEQYF
cdr3_nt: TGTGCCAGCAGCTTTCCGCCCCGGGGGGCCTACGAGCAGTACTTC

cdr3_length: 15
j_call: TRBJ2-3
v_call: TRBV7-9
d_call: TRBD2
clone_size: -
cdr3_aa: CASSSRGGPSDTQYF
cdr3_nt: TGTGCCAGCAGCTCGCGGGGGGGCCCCTCAGATACGCAGTATTTT

cdr3_length: 16
j_call: TRBJ2-1
v_call: TRBV27
d_call: TRBD2
clone_size: -
cdr3_aa: CASNRLAGGPHNEQFF
cdr3_nt: TGTGCCAGCAACCGACTAGCGGGGGGGCCACACAATGAGCAGTTCTTC

cdr3_length: 14
j_call: TRBJ1-6
v_call: TRBV9
d_call: -
clone_size: once
cdr3_aa: CASNLGGYNSPLHF
cdr3_nt: TGTGCCAGCAACCTCGGAGGTTATAATTCACCCCTCCACTTT

cdr3_length: 18
j_call: TRBJ2-7
v_call: TRBV6-1
d_call: TRBD1
clone_size: -
cdr3_aa: CASSDGIAGTGRSYEQYF
cdr3_nt: TGTGCCAGCAGTGATGGGATCGCCGGGACAGGGCGCTCCTACGAGCAGTACTTC

cdr3_length: 14
j_call: TRBJ1-2
v_call: TRBV7-9
d_call: -
clone_size: once
cdr3_aa: CASRGPGARTGYTF
cdr3_nt: TGTGCCAGCAGGGGCCCGGGGGCGAGGACTGGCTACACCTTC

cdr3_length: 16
j_call: TRBJ2-1
v_call: TRBV5-4
d_call: TRBD2
clone_size: -
cdr3_aa: CASSAIRAGGYNEQFF
cdr3_nt: TGTGCCAGCAGCGCAATCCGAGCGGGAGGTTACAATGAGCAGTTCTTC

cdr3_length: 18
j_call: TRBJ1-3
v_call: TRBV5-1
d_call: TRBD1
clone_size: -
cdr3_aa: CASSLKTGGADSGNTIYF
cdr3_nt: TGCGCCAGCAGCTTAAAGACAGGGGGTGCTGACTCTGGAAACACCATATATTTT

cdr3_length: 14
j_call: TRBJ1-1
v_call: TRBV7-9
d_call: -
clone_size: -
cdr3_aa: CASSHPDSNTEAFF
cdr3_nt: TGTGCCAGCAGCCACCCGGATTCGAACACTGAAGCTTTCTTT

cdr3_length: 16
j_call: TRBJ1-5
v_call: TRBV7-9
d_call: -
clone_size: once
cdr3_aa: CASSPSQLGSNQPQHF
cdr3_nt: TGTGCCAGCAGCCCCTCCCAGTTGGGTAGCAATCAGCCCCAGCATTTT

cdr3_length: 14
j_call: TRBJ1-4
v_call: TRBV7-9
d_call: -
clone_size: -
cdr3_aa: CASSSQRSNEKLFF
cdr3_nt: TGTGCCAGCAGCTCGCAGAGGAGTAATGAAAAACTGTTTTTT

cdr3_length: 14
j_call: TRBJ2-7
v_call: TRBV6-6
d_call: -
clone_size: once
cdr3_aa: CASAGENPSYEQYF
cdr3_nt: TGTGCCAGCGCTGGGGAGAACCCTTCCTACGAGCAGTACTTC

cdr3_length: 12
j_call: TRBJ2-5
v_call: TRBV30
d_call: -
clone_size: -
cdr3_aa: CAWSGLKETQYF
cdr3_nt: TGTGCCTGGAGTGGTCTCAAAGAGACCCAGTACTTC

cdr3_length: 17
j_call: TRBJ2-5
v_call: TRBV4-1
d_call: TRBD2
clone_size: -
cdr3_aa: CASSQDMSAGGPETQYF
cdr3_nt: TGCGCCAGCAGCCAAGATATGTCAGCGGGGGGGCCGGAGACCCAGTACTTC

cdr3_length: 14
j_call: TRBJ1-4
v_call: TRBV5-4
d_call: -
clone_size: -
cdr3_aa: CASSLGAGSGKLFF
cdr3_nt: TGTGCCAGCAGCTTGGGGGCAGGTAGCGGAAAACTGTTTTTT

cdr3_length: 14
j_call: TRBJ2-3
v_call: TRBV6-1
d_call: TRBD1
clone_size: -
cdr3_aa: CASSVGQATDTQYF
cdr3_nt: TGTGCCAGCAGTGTCGGACAGGCCACAGATACGCAGTATTTT

cdr3_length: 15
j_call: TRBJ2-5
v_call: TRBV5-1
d_call: TRBD2
clone_size: -
cdr3_aa: CASSLVAGGSETQYF
cdr3_nt: TGCGCCAGCAGCTTGGTAGCGGGGGGGTCAGAGACCCAGTACTTC

cdr3_length: 15
j_call: TRBJ1-4
v_call: TRBV6-5
d_call: -
clone_size: -
cdr3_aa: CASRQAGASNEKLFF
cdr3_nt: TGTGCCAGCAGGCAGGCAGGGGCGAGTAATGAAAAACTGTTTTTT

cdr3_length: 15
j_call: TRBJ1-2
v_call: TRBV30
d_call: -
clone_size: -
cdr3_aa: CAWSVPRGTNYGYTF
cdr3_nt: TGTGCCTGGAGTGTACCAAGAGGGACTAACTATGGCTACACCTTC

cdr3_length: 14
j_call: TRBJ1-2
v_call: TRBV23-1
d_call: -
clone_size: once
cdr3_aa: CASSQRWGNYGYTF
cdr3_nt: TGCGCCAGCAGTCAGAGGTGGGGGAACTATGGCTACACCTTC

cdr3_length: 15
j_call: TRBJ1-4
v_call: TRBV6-6
d_call: -
clone_size: -
cdr3_aa: CASTQTRSTNEKLFF
cdr3_nt: TGTGCCAGCACTCAAACGAGGAGTACAAATGAAAAACTGTTTTTT

cdr3_length: 13
j_call: TRBJ1-3
v_call: TRBV19
d_call: -
clone_size: -
cdr3_aa: CASSTRDLRGIYF
cdr3_nt: TGTGCCAGTAGTACGAGGGACCTCCGTGGCATATATTTT

cdr3_length: 15
j_call: TRBJ2-7
v_call: TRBV28
d_call: TRBD2
clone_size: -
cdr3_aa: CATRSGGGPSYEQYF
cdr3_nt: TGTGCCACCCGCAGTGGGGGAGGGCCGAGCTACGAGCAGTACTTC

cdr3_length: 15
j_call: TRBJ1-5
v_call: TRBV6-6
d_call: -
clone_size: -
cdr3_aa: CASSGYRAGGQPQHF
cdr3_nt: TGTGCCAGCAGTGGATACAGGGCTGGAGGGCAGCCCCAGCATTTT

cdr3_length: 16
j_call: TRBJ2-2
v_call: TRBV5-6
d_call: TRBD2
clone_size: -
cdr3_aa: CASSLLAGEITGELFF
cdr3_nt: TGTGCCAGCAGCTTACTAGCGGGAGAAATCACCGGGGAGCTGTTTTTT

cdr3_length: 14
j_call: TRBJ1-2
v_call: TRBV6-6
d_call: TRBD1
clone_size: -
cdr3_aa: CASRTGTADYGYTF
cdr3_nt: TGTGCCAGCAGGACCGGGACAGCTGACTATGGCTACACCTTC

cdr3_length: 14
j_call: TRBJ2-7
v_call: TRBV19
d_call: TRBD1
clone_size: few
cdr3_aa: CASSIRGQLYEQYF
cdr3_nt: TGTGCCAGTAGTATTCGGGGACAGTTATACGAGCAGTACTTC

cdr3_length: 16
j_call: TRBJ2-3
v_call: TRBV7-2
d_call: -
clone_size: -
cdr3_aa: CASSLGPPGGTDTQYF
cdr3_nt: TGTGCCAGCAGCTTAGGCCCCCCAGGGGGCACAGATACGCAGTATTTT

cdr3_length: 15
j_call: TRBJ1-3
v_call: TRBV5-6
d_call: -
clone_size: -
cdr3_aa: CASSLVVGAGNTIYF
cdr3_nt: TGTGCCAGCAGCTTGGTAGTAGGGGCTGGAAACACCATATATTTT

cdr3_length: 14
j_call: TRBJ1-5
v_call: TRBV27
d_call: -
clone_size: -
cdr3_aa: CASSPRQSNQPQHF
cdr3_nt: TGTGCCAGCAGCCCTAGACAGTCCAATCAGCCCCAGCATTTT

cdr3_length: 13
j_call: TRBJ2-5
v_call: TRBV5-1
d_call: -
clone_size: -
cdr3_aa: CASSLGSQETQYF
cdr3_nt: TGCGCCAGCAGCTTGGGGTCACAAGAGACCCAGTACTTC

cdr3_length: 14
j_call: TRBJ1-3
v_call: TRBV7-8
d_call: -
clone_size: -
cdr3_aa: CASRMGHSGNTIYF
cdr3_nt: TGTGCCAGCAGGATGGGACACTCTGGAAACACCATATATTTT

cdr3_length: 12
j_call: TRBJ1-1
v_call: TRBV29-1
d_call: -
clone_size: -
cdr3_aa: CSGKQLNTEAFF
cdr3_nt: TGCAGCGGGAAACAACTCAACACTGAAGCTTTCTTT

cdr3_length: 15
j_call: TRBJ2-7
v_call: TRBV30
d_call: TRBD2
clone_size: -
cdr3_aa: CAWSSGGAGDYEQYF
cdr3_nt: TGTGCCTGGAGCTCGGGGGGAGCGGGAGACTACGAGCAGTACTTC

cdr3_length: 15
j_call: TRBJ2-5
v_call: TRBV13
d_call: TRBD1
clone_size: once
cdr3_aa: CASSSSGTAKETQYF
cdr3_nt: TGTGCCAGCAGCTCTTCCGGGACAGCTAAAGAGACCCAGTACTTC

cdr3_length: 13
j_call: TRBJ2-7
v_call: TRBV10-3
d_call: -
clone_size: once
cdr3_aa: CAISRGSSYEQYF
cdr3_nt: TGTGCCATCAGTCGAGGCTCGTCCTACGAGCAGTACTTC

cdr3_length: 16
j_call: TRBJ2-7
v_call: TRBV6-5
d_call: TRBD2
clone_size: -
cdr3_aa: CASSYASGGISYEQYF
cdr3_nt: TGTGCCAGCAGTTACGCTAGCGGGGGGATCTCCTACGAGCAGTACTTC

cdr3_length: 13
j_call: TRBJ2-1
v_call: TRBV6-5
d_call: -
clone_size: -
cdr3_aa: CASSSNYNNEQFF
cdr3_nt: TGTGCCAGCAGTTCCAACTACAACAATGAGCAGTTCTTC

cdr3_length: 13
j_call: TRBJ1-6
v_call: TRBV29-1
d_call: -
clone_size: few
cdr3_aa: CSVETGRDSPLHF
cdr3_nt: TGCAGCGTCGAGACGGGCAGGGATTCACCCCTCCACTTT

cdr3_length: 13
j_call: TRBJ1-5
v_call: TRBV6-5
d_call: -
clone_size: -
cdr3_aa: CASRLTSNQPQHF
cdr3_nt: TGTGCCAGCAGACTGACATCTAATCAGCCCCAGCATTTT

cdr3_length: 15
j_call: TRBJ2-1
v_call: TRBV6-5
d_call: TRBD2
clone_size: -
cdr3_aa: CASSTSGWVGNEQFF
cdr3_nt: TGTGCCAGCAGTACTAGCGGGTGGGTGGGGAATGAGCAGTTCTTC

cdr3_length: 15
j_call: TRBJ1-4
v_call: TRBV2
d_call: -
clone_size: -
cdr3_aa: CASYKNRGGNEKLFF
cdr3_nt: TGTGCCAGCTATAAGAATCGAGGCGGGAATGAAAAACTGTTTTTT

cdr3_length: 15
j_call: TRBJ2-4
v_call: TRBV13
d_call: -
clone_size: -
cdr3_aa: CASSQIRETKNIQYF
cdr3_nt: TGTGCCAGCAGCCAAATCCGGGAGACCAAAAACATTCAGTACTTC

cdr3_length: 15
j_call: TRBJ2-2
v_call: TRBV7-8
d_call: TRBD1
clone_size: -
cdr3_aa: CASIPWTGGTGELFF
cdr3_nt: TGTGCCAGCATCCCTTGGACAGGAGGCACCGGGGAGCTGTTTTTT

cdr3_length: 13
j_call: TRBJ1-1
v_call: TRBV7-9
d_call: -
clone_size: -
cdr3_aa: CASSYQGNTEAFF
cdr3_nt: TGTGCCAGCAGCTACCAAGGGAACACTGAAGCTTTCTTT

cdr3_length: 16
j_call: TRBJ2-1
v_call: TRBV6-4
d_call: TRBD2
clone_size: -
cdr3_aa: CASSPHGSGRYNEQFF
cdr3_nt: TGTGCCAGCAGCCCACACGGTAGCGGGCGCTACAATGAGCAGTTCTTC

cdr3_length: 14
j_call: TRBJ2-7
v_call: TRBV5-8
d_call: -
clone_size: -
cdr3_aa: CASSLAGLFYEQYF
cdr3_nt: TGTGCCAGCAGCTTAGCAGGGCTTTTCTACGAGCAGTACTTC

cdr3_length: 14
j_call: TRBJ1-5
v_call: TRBV11-2
d_call: -
clone_size: once
cdr3_aa: CASSPPGPNQPQHF
cdr3_nt: TGTGCCAGCAGCCCGCCAGGGCCCAATCAGCCCCAGCATTTT

cdr3_length: 13
j_call: TRBJ1-2
v_call: TRBV2
d_call: -
clone_size: -
cdr3_aa: CASSDSTSYGYTF
cdr3_nt: TGTGCCAGCAGTGACAGTACGTCCTATGGCTACACCTTC

cdr3_length: 15
j_call: TRBJ1-4
v_call: TRBV28
d_call: -
clone_size: -
cdr3_aa: CASSLLTITNEKLFF
cdr3_nt: TGTGCCAGCAGTCTACTGACAATAACTAATGAAAAACTGTTTTTT